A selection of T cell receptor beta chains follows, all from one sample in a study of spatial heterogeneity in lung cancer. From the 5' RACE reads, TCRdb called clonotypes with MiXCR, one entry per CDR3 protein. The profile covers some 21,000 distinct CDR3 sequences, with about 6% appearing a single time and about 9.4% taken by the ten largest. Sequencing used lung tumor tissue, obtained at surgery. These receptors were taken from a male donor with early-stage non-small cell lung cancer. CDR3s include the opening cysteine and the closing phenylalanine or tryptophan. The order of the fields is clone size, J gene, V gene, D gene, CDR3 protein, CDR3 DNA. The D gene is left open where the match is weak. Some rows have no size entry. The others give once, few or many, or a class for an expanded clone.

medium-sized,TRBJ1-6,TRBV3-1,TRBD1,CASSQGQGGTPLHF,TGTGCCAGCAGCCAAGGACAGGGAGGAACACCCCTCCACTTT
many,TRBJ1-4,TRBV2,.,CASTFYTPGNEKLFF,TGTGCCAGCACATTTTACACCCCGGGGAATGAAAAACTGTTTTTT
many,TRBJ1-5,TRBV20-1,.,CSARGGGANQPQHF,TGCAGTGCTAGAGGGGGTGGGGCCAATCAGCCCCAGCATTTT
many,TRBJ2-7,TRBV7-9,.,CASSLAAGLLYF,TGTGCCAGCAGCTTAGCGGCGGGGCTCCTGTACTTC
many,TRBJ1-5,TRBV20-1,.,CSARKQGDQPQHF,TGCAGTGCTAGAAAGCAGGGTGATCAGCCCCAGCATTTT
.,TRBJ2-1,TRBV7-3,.,CASSLFSRGDNEQFF,TGTGCCAGCAGCTTATTCAGTCGCGGGGACAATGAGCAGTTCTTC
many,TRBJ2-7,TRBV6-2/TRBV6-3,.,CASLWGYEQYF,TGTGCCAGCCTTTGGGGATACGAGCAGTACTTC
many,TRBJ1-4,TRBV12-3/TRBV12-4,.,CASSLTVATNEKLFF,TGTGCCAGCAGTTTGACAGTTGCAACTAATGAAAAACTGTTTTTT
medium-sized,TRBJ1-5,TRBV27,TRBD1,CASGGTAYEPQHF,TGTGCCAGCGGCGGGACAGCATATGAGCCCCAGCATTTT
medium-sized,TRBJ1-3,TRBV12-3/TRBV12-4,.,CASSLSGNTIYF,TGTGCCAGCAGTTTATCTGGAAACACCATATATTTT
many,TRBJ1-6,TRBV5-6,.,CASSPRTVYNSPLHF,TGTGCCAGCAGCCCCCGGACGGTTTATAATTCACCCCTCCACTTT
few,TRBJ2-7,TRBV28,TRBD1,CASSPWTGTTYEQYF,TGTGCCAGCAGTCCGTGGACAGGGACCACCTACGAGCAGTACTTC
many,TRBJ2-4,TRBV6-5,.,CASTSVGGGIQYF,TGTGCCAGCACCTCCGTCGGCGGAGGCATTCAGTACTTC
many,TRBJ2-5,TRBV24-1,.,CATSDPSLGALQETQYF,TGTGCCACCAGTGATCCTTCCCTCGGGGCCCTACAAGAGACCCAGTACTTC
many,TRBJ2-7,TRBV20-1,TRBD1,CSAPSDRGSYEQYF,TGCAGTGCCCCCTCCGACAGGGGATCCTACGAGCAGTACTTC
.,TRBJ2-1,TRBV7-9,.,CASESTSLGLRSSYNEQFF,TGTGCCAGCGAGTCAACCAGTTTGGGACTCCGAAGCTCCTACAATGAGCAGTTCTTC
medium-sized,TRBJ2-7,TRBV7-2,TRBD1,CASSSRTGGQRSYEQYF,TGTGCCAGCAGCTCACGGACAGGGGGGCAGAGGTCCTACGAGCAGTACTTC
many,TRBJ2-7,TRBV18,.,CASSAWAYEQYF,TGTGCCAGCTCAGCCTGGGCCTACGAGCAGTACTTC
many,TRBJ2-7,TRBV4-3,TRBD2,CASSLAGGNEQYF,TGCGCCAGCAGCCTAGCGGGAGGCAACGAGCAGTACTTC
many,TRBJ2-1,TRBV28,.,CASSAVGSLNNEQFF,TGTGCCAGCAGTGCGGTAGGGAGCCTCAACAATGAGCAGTTCTTC
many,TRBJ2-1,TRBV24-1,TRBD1,CATSDLGRGSLNEQFF,TGTGCCACCAGTGATTTAGGCAGGGGGAGCCTAAATGAGCAGTTCTTC
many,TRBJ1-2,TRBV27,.,CASRDIQISSYGYTF,TGTGCCAGCAGGGACATCCAGATTTCCAGCTATGGCTACACCTTC
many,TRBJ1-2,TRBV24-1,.,CATSDLDSVYGYTF,TGTGCCACCAGTGATCTCGACAGCGTTTATGGCTACACCTTC
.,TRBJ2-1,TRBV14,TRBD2,CASRLSGGRLNEQFF,TGTGCCAGCAGATTGTCGGGGGGGCGATTAAATGAGCAGTTCTTC
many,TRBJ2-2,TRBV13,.,CASMRWPMNTGELFF,TGTGCCAGCATGCGGTGGCCGATGAACACCGGGGAGCTGTTTTTT
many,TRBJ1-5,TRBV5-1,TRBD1,CASSCGQGGRPYSNQPQHF,TGCGCCAGCAGCTGTGGACAGGGAGGGAGGCCTTATAGCAATCAGCCCCAGCATTTT
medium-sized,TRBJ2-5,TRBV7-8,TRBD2,CASSLSGGTKETQYF,TGTGCCAGCAGCTTAAGTGGGGGGACTAAAGAGACCCAGTACTTC
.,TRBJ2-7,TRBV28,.,CASSSGAGRGEQYF,TGTGCCAGCAGTTCGGGGGCAGGTCGGGGCGAGCAGTACTTC
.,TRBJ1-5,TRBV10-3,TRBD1,CAISESTGNNQPQHF,TGTGCCATCAGTGAGTCGACAGGGAACAATCAGCCCCAGCATTTT
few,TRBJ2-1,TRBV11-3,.,CASSSGRGSSSYNEQFF,TGTGCCAGCAGCTCGGGTCGGGGTTCGAGCTCCTACAATGAGCAGTTCTTC
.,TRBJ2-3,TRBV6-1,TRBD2,CASSLAGGSDTQYF,TGTGCCAGCAGCCTAGCGGGGGGGTCAGATACGCAGTATTTT
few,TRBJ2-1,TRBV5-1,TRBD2,CASSWSPAGGYNEQFF,TGCGCCAGCAGCTGGTCCCCAGCGGGAGGTTACAATGAGCAGTTCTTC
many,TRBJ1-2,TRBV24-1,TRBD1,CATSGVAGGFDGYTF,TGTGCCACCAGTGGGGTCGCAGGGGGATTCGATGGCTACACCTTC
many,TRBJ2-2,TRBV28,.,CASTSGGELFF,TGTGCCAGCACGTCTGGCGGGGAGCTGTTTTTT
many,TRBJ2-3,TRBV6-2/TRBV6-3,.,CASSTNRLGDTQYF,TGTGCCAGCAGTACTAATCGGCTGGGGGATACGCAGTATTTT
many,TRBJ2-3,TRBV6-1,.,CASCRGSGTDTQYF,TGTGCCAGTTGTAGAGGGAGTGGCACAGATACGCAGTATTTT
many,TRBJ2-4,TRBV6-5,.,CASRLQNIQYF,TGTGCCAGCAGACTTCAAAACATTCAGTACTTC
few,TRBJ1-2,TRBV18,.,CASSLGLRGYTF,TGTGCCAGCTCACTAGGACTAAGGGGCTACACCTTC
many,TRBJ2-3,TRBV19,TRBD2,CASSISVAGGLTDTQYF,TGTGCCAGTAGTATATCGGTGGCGGGAGGGCTCACAGATACGCAGTATTTT
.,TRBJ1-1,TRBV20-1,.,CSARGAPGMNTEAFF,TGCAGTGCTAGAGGGGCGCCGGGGATGAACACTGAAGCTTTCTTT
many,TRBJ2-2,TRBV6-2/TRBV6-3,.,CASTLQGRIGELFF,TGTGCCAGCACTCTACAGGGTAGAATCGGGGAGCTGTTTTTT
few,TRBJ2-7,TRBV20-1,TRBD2,CSALLREGLTYEQYF,TGCAGTGCCCTTTTGCGGGAGGGCTTAACCTACGAGCAGTACTTC
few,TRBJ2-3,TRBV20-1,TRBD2,CSARDIREGTDTQYF,TGCAGTGCTAGAGATATCCGGGAGGGAACAGATACGCAGTATTTT
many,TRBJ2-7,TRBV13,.,CASSSTRGVYEQYF,TGTGCCAGCAGCTCAACCAGGGGGGTCTACGAGCAGTACTTC
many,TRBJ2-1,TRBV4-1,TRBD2,CASSQEGGTSNDEQFF,TGCGCCAGCAGCCAAGAAGGGGGGACTAGCAACGATGAGCAGTTCTTC
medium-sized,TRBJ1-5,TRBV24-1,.,CATSDHSVDQPQHF,TGTGCCACCAGTGATCACAGTGTCGATCAGCCCCAGCATTTT
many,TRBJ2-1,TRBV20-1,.,CSAGLNNEQFF,TGCAGTGCTGGGCTAAACAATGAGCAGTTCTTC
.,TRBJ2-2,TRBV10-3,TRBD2,CAISASGGAAGELFF,TGTGCCATCAGTGCTAGCGGGGGGGCCGCCGGGGAGCTGTTTTTT
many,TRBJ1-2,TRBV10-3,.,CAITSLGTPQTNYGYTF,TGTGCCATCACCTCGCTCGGGACTCCACAGACCAACTATGGCTACACCTTC
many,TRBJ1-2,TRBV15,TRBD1,CATSSSSGTGSRYGYTF,TGTGCCACCAGCAGTTCCTCCGGGACAGGGAGCCGCTATGGCTACACCTTC
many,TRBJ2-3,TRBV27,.,CASSPLERPSDTQYF,TGTGCCAGCAGTCCCCTAGAGCGCCCCTCCGATACGCAGTATTTT